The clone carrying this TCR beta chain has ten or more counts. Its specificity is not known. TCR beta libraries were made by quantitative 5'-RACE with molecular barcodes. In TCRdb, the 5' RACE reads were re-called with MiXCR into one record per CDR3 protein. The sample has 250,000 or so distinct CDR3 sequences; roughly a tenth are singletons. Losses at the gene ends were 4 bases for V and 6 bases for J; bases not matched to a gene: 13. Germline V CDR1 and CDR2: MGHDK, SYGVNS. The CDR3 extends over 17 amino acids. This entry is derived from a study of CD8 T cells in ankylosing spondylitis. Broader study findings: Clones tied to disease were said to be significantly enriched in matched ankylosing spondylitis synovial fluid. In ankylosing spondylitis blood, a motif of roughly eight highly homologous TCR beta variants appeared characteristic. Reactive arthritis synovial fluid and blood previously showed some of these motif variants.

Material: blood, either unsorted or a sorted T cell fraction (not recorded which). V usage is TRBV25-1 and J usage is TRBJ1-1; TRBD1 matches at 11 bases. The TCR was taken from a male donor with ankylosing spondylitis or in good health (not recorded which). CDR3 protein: CASSAPRGQGASPEAFF. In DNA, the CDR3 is TGTGCCAGCAGTGCCCCCCGCGGACAGGGGGCGAGCCCTGAAGCTTTCTTT.